This is a list of T cell receptor beta chains from one sample in a study of T cell repertoires in cytomegalovirus infection. TCRdb processed the reads anew with MiXCR; each CDR3 protein has one entry. The sample lists around 78,000 distinct CDR3 sequences; 20% to 30% were seen once. Antigens for these TCRs are unknown. The sample in question was CD8+ T cells from cultured PBMCs, obtained from culture after CMV antigen stimulation. The receptors come from a human donor in good health (CMV status not recorded). Some clones in this sample may be carry-over from other donors' samples. Both conserved end residues are part of each CDR3. The order of the fields is V gene, J gene, clone size, CDR3 length, D gene, CDR3 DNA, CDR3 protein. A D gene is named only where the DNA matches it firmly. Clone size is stated in some rows and not others, as once, few, many or a class when expanded.

v_call: TRBV4-2
j_call: TRBJ1-1
clone_size: few
cdr3_length: 18
d_call: NA
cdr3_nt: TGTGCCAGCAGCCAACCACAGAATGGGGGGGCGACTAACACTGAAGCTTTCTTT
cdr3_aa: CASSQPQNGGATNTEAFF

v_call: TRBV5-1
j_call: TRBJ1-1
clone_size: NA
cdr3_length: 16
d_call: NA
cdr3_nt: TGCGCCAGCAGCTTGGGTGGAGGGGGGTTTGGGACTGAAGCTTTCTTT
cdr3_aa: CASSLGGGGFGTEAFF

v_call: TRBV12-3/TRBV12-4
j_call: TRBJ2-7
clone_size: NA
cdr3_length: 16
d_call: TRBD2
cdr3_nt: TGTGCCAGCAGTCAATCAGGGACTAGCGGTTCCTACGAGCAGTACTTC
cdr3_aa: CASSQSGTSGSYEQYF

v_call: TRBV7-2
j_call: TRBJ2-5
clone_size: many
cdr3_length: 14
d_call: TRBD1
cdr3_nt: TGTGCCAGCAGCTCAGACAGGGGGACGGAGACCCAGTACTTC
cdr3_aa: CASSSDRGTETQYF

v_call: TRBV19
j_call: TRBJ2-4
clone_size: few
cdr3_length: 14
d_call: NA
cdr3_nt: TGTGCCAGTAGTATAGTTGGCAGGGCGAACATTCAGTACTTC
cdr3_aa: CASSIVGRANIQYF

v_call: TRBV7-2
j_call: TRBJ2-1
clone_size: many
cdr3_length: 16
d_call: NA
cdr3_nt: TGTGCCAGCAGCGATCAGGACCCTGGATTATACAATGAGCAGTTCTTC
cdr3_aa: CASSDQDPGLYNEQFF

v_call: TRBV29-1
j_call: TRBJ2-7
clone_size: NA
cdr3_length: 13
d_call: NA
cdr3_nt: TGCAGCGTTGATCGTGACAGGGAGGCCGAGCAGTACTTC
cdr3_aa: CSVDRDREAEQYF

v_call: TRBV7-9
j_call: TRBJ2-5
clone_size: many
cdr3_length: 15
d_call: TRBD1
cdr3_nt: TGTGCCAGCAGCTCGGGACAGGGAAGGTCTTTGACCCAGTACTTC
cdr3_aa: CASSSGQGRSLTQYF

v_call: TRBV7-6
j_call: TRBJ1-2
clone_size: many
cdr3_length: 15
d_call: NA
cdr3_nt: TGTGCCAGCAGCCTTTTGGGGGAGGAGGATTATGGCTACACCTTC
cdr3_aa: CASSLLGEEDYGYTF

v_call: TRBV7-9
j_call: TRBJ1-4
clone_size: few
cdr3_length: 14
d_call: NA
cdr3_nt: TGTGCCAGCAGCAGGACAGTAACTAATGAAAAACTGTTTTTT
cdr3_aa: CASSRTVTNEKLFF

v_call: TRBV7-8
j_call: TRBJ1-3
clone_size: few
cdr3_length: 13
d_call: NA
cdr3_nt: TGTGCCAGCAGCCCACAACAGGGAAACACCATATATTTT
cdr3_aa: CASSPQQGNTIYF

v_call: TRBV20-1
j_call: TRBJ2-4
clone_size: NA
cdr3_length: 14
d_call: NA
cdr3_nt: TGCAGTGCTAGAGCCCCGGTAGGCAAAAACATTCAGTACTTC
cdr3_aa: CSARAPVGKNIQYF

v_call: TRBV27
j_call: TRBJ2-1
clone_size: NA
cdr3_length: 15
d_call: TRBD2
cdr3_nt: TGTGCCAGCAGTTATGGGACTAGCGGATACAATGAGCAGTTCTTC
cdr3_aa: CASSYGTSGYNEQFF

v_call: TRBV13
j_call: TRBJ1-1
clone_size: NA
cdr3_length: 13
d_call: NA
cdr3_nt: TGTGCCAGCAGCTTAATACGGAACACTGAAGCTTTCTTT
cdr3_aa: CASSLIRNTEAFF

v_call: TRBV25-1
j_call: TRBJ2-1
clone_size: few
cdr3_length: 15
d_call: TRBD2
cdr3_nt: TGTGCCAGCAGAGCGACTAGCGGGAGGGCCAATGAGCAGTTCTTC
cdr3_aa: CASRATSGRANEQFF

v_call: TRBV7-9
j_call: TRBJ2-1
clone_size: NA
cdr3_length: 18
d_call: TRBD2
cdr3_nt: TGTGCCAGCAGCTCGACTAGCGGGAGGCAAAGCTCCTACAATGAGCAGTTCTTC
cdr3_aa: CASSSTSGRQSSYNEQFF

v_call: TRBV6-2/TRBV6-3
j_call: TRBJ2-1
clone_size: NA
cdr3_length: 16
d_call: NA
cdr3_nt: TGTGCCAGCAGTTACTCAGGCAGGCAGAGCTACAATGAGCAGTTCTTC
cdr3_aa: CASSYSGRQSYNEQFF

v_call: TRBV19
j_call: TRBJ2-7
clone_size: NA
cdr3_length: 15
d_call: TRBD2
cdr3_nt: TGTGCCAGTAGTATTGCACTAGCGGGGTCCTACGAGCAGTACTTC
cdr3_aa: CASSIALAGSYEQYF

v_call: TRBV4-2
j_call: TRBJ2-7
clone_size: NA
cdr3_length: 13
d_call: NA
cdr3_nt: TGTGCCAGCAGCCAACCCTCCTTATACGAGCAGTACTTC
cdr3_aa: CASSQPSLYEQYF

v_call: TRBV27
j_call: TRBJ1-4
clone_size: few
cdr3_length: 15
d_call: TRBD1
cdr3_nt: TGTGCCAGCAGTACAACGACAGGGGAACTTGAAAAACTGTTTTTT
cdr3_aa: CASSTTTGELEKLFF

v_call: TRBV12-3/TRBV12-4
j_call: TRBJ1-2
clone_size: few
cdr3_length: 11
d_call: NA
cdr3_nt: TGTGCCAGTACCCCGGGATGGGGCTACACCTTC
cdr3_aa: CASTPGWGYTF

v_call: TRBV4-3
j_call: TRBJ1-3
clone_size: NA
cdr3_length: 16
d_call: NA
cdr3_nt: TGCGCCAGCAGCCAGGAAAGACAGGTCTCTGGAAACACCATATATTTT
cdr3_aa: CASSQERQVSGNTIYF

v_call: TRBV4-3
j_call: TRBJ1-1
clone_size: few
cdr3_length: 15
d_call: NA
cdr3_nt: TGCGCCAGCAGCCAAGAGGGTAAAATGAACACTGAAGCTTTCTTT
cdr3_aa: CASSQEGKMNTEAFF

v_call: TRBV6-2/TRBV6-3
j_call: TRBJ2-1
clone_size: NA
cdr3_length: 14
d_call: NA
cdr3_nt: TGTGCCACCGAATCAGCCAACAGCCACAATGAGCAGTTCTTC
cdr3_aa: CATESANSHNEQFF

v_call: TRBV5-6
j_call: TRBJ2-2
clone_size: many
cdr3_length: 16
d_call: NA
cdr3_nt: TGTGCCAGCAGCTTGGTCCTGACACACCCCACCGGGGAGCTGTTTTTT
cdr3_aa: CASSLVLTHPTGELFF

v_call: TRBV12-3/TRBV12-4
j_call: TRBJ1-2
clone_size: NA
cdr3_length: 15
d_call: NA
cdr3_nt: TGTGCCAGCAGACCTCCATGGAGCTCCGACTATGGCTACACCTTC
cdr3_aa: CASRPPWSSDYGYTF

v_call: TRBV4-1
j_call: TRBJ2-2
clone_size: NA
cdr3_length: 15
d_call: TRBD1
cdr3_nt: TGCGCCAGCAGCCAGGACAGGGTAAACACCGGGGAGCTGTTTTTT
cdr3_aa: CASSQDRVNTGELFF

v_call: TRBV28
j_call: TRBJ1-1
clone_size: few
cdr3_length: 14
d_call: NA
cdr3_nt: TGTGCCAGCAGGCTAAACAGGGAGGGCACTGAAGCTTTCTTT
cdr3_aa: CASRLNREGTEAFF

v_call: TRBV19
j_call: TRBJ1-6
clone_size: few
cdr3_length: 15
d_call: NA
cdr3_nt: TGTGCCAGTAGTATCGTCGGGGCAGGGCACTCACCCCTCCACTTT
cdr3_aa: CASSIVGAGHSPLHF